These 28 T cell receptor beta chains came from one sample sequenced in a study of blood T cell repertoires in COVID-19. Method: immunoSEQ multiplex PCR; TCRdb's copy keeps in-frame clones and lacks some. The table shows tens of thousands of clones, with more than 85% occurring only once. Material for sequencing was peripheral blood. These receptor sequences come from a human donor in a cohort sampled during active COVID-19.

The chain recombines TRBV20-1 with TRBJ1-5, with D unclear. Trimming removed 3 bases from V and 7 bases from J, with 16 bases in between. Germline V gene data show CDR1 as DFQATT and CDR2 as SNEGSKA (reference sequence). The CDR3 loop spans 14 amino acids. CDR3 loop: CSASGQALGQPQHF. CDR3 DNA sequence: TGCAGTGCTAGTGGGCAGGCCCTTGGACAGCCCCAGCATTTT.

The rearrangement uses TRBV5-4 and TRBJ1-3, with 9 bases aligning to TRBD1. V dropped 2 bases and J dropped 3; count of bases not matched to a gene: 6. The germline V gene encodes CDR1 SGHNT and CDR2 YYREEE (reference sequence). The CDR3 totals 16 residues. The CDR3 is CASSFRDRAVGNTIYF. The CDR3 DNA reads as TGTGCCAGCAGCTTCCGGGACAGGGCGGTTGGAAACACCATATATTTT.

This sequence joins TRBV28 and TRBJ2-5; a possible D gene is TRBD1 (5 bases). The germline V and J ends were trimmed by 5 bases and 7 bases, with 11 bases remaining between them. The CDR3 is made up of 12 amino acids. Germline assignment: CDR1 MDHEN and CDR2 SYDVKM. This CDR3 is CASSPPRGTQYF. In DNA, the CDR3 is TGTGCCAGCAGTCCGCCTAGGGGGACCCAGTACTTC. Variable domain in full (rest from reference TRBV28 and TRBJ2-5): DVKVTQSSRYLVKRTGEKVFLECVQDMDHENMFWYRQDPGLGLRLIYFSYDVKMKEKGDIPEGYSVSREKKERFSLILESASTNQTSMYLCASSPPRGTQYFGPGTRLLVL.

The V call is TRBV18, the J call TRBJ1-4; D remains unclear. The CDR3 is 12 amino acids. The V end lost 1 base, the J end lost 5 bases, and 2 bases lay between the germline ends. CDR1 and CDR2 (germline): KGHSH, LQKENI. In DNA form, the CDR3 reads TGTGCCAGCTCACCACTAAATGAAAAACTGTTTTTT. Encoded protein: CASSPLNEKLFF. Full variable domain (rest looked up from reference TRBV18 and TRBJ1-4): NAGVMQNPRHLVRRRGQEARLRCSPMKGHSHVYWYRQLPEEGLKFMVYLQKENIIDESGMPKERFSAEFPKEGPSILRIQQVVRGDSAAYFCASSPLNEKLFFGSGTQLSVL.

The chain carries TRBV7-2 and TRBJ1-3, with TRBD1 matching over 7 bases. CDR3 size: 18 residues. Germline V CDR1 and CDR2: SGHTA, FQGNSA. Unmatched junction bases numbered 13, after V lost 5 bases and J lost 0 bases. The chain's CDR3 is CASSAEGTDEFSGNTIYF. The CDR3 nucleotides read TGTGCCAGCAGCGCGGAGGGGACAGACGAATTCTCTGGAAACACCATATATTTT.

CDR3 protein: CASSRMTSGAADTQYF. The DNA of the CDR3 is TGTGCCAGCAGCCGGATGACTAGCGGGGCCGCAGATACGCAGTATTTT. The chain has TRBV11-2 and TRBJ2-3; 11 bases are shared with TRBD2. The CDR3 is made up of 16 amino acids. V trimming: 5 bases; J trimming: 4 bases; junction bases outside the gene matches: 8. The germline V gene encodes CDR1 SGHAT and CDR2 FQNNGV.

The chain uses TRBV6-4 and TRBJ2-2, with 7 nucleotides matching TRBD1. This CDR3 region has 14 residues. Germline lookup yields CDR1 MRHNA and CDR2 SNTAGT. J gave up 5 bases and V 5 bases, and 5 bases lay outside the gene matches. The DNA of the CDR3 is TGTGCCAGCAGTCGGGACAGACCTACCGGGGAGCTGTTTTTT. The encoded protein is CASSRDRPTGELFF.

V and J are TRBV6-6 and TRBJ1-1, with D perhaps matching TRBD1 (6 bases). The V end was cut by 4 bases, the J end by 1 base, with 16 bases between. The CDR3 sequence is 16 residues long. The germline V gene encodes CDR1 MNHNY and CDR2 SVGAGI (reference sequence). The CDR3 DNA follows: TGTGCCAGCAGTTCCCCGGGGACACACTCGAACACTGAAGCTTTCTTT. Protein sequence: CASSSPGTHSNTEAFF.

This clone was recorded only once. The genes are TRBV11-2 and TRBJ2-6; D ambiguous. The CDR3 runs to 15 residues. The germline CDR1 and CDR2 sequences are SGHAT and FQNNGV. V lost 1 base to trimming and J lost 1 base, with 5 bases between them. CDR3 residues: CASSLGPSGANVLTF. The CDR3 DNA follows: TGTGCCAGCAGCTTAGGGCCTTCTGGGGCCAACGTCCTGACTTTC.

The table lists this clone with a count of one. The V call is TRBV2, the J call TRBJ1-1, with D possibly matching TRBD1 (5 bases). There are 13 residues in the CDR3. The V and J ends lost 8 bases and 3 bases respectively, with 13 bases between them. Germline V gene lookup returns CDR1 SNHLY and CDR2 FYNNEI. CDR3: CASGGGSDTEAFF. The CDR3 nucleotides are TGTGCCAGCGGCGGGGGTTCGGACACTGAAGCTTTCTTT.

The chain combines TRBV6-1 with TRBJ2-7; D is possibly TRBD1 (6 bases). The V gene's germline CDR1 is MNHNS and CDR2 SASEGT. There are 15 residues in the CDR3. V lost 0 bases, J lost 4 bases, and 13 bases lay in between. CDR3 residues: CASSEASNRDYEQYF. CDR3 sequence (DNA): TGTGCCAGCAGTGAAGCCTCGAACAGGGATTACGAGCAGTACTTC.

This chain's CDR3 is CASSFKQGDTEAFF. The CDR3 coding sequence is TGTGCCAGCAGCTTTAAACAGGGAGACACTGAAGCTTTCTTT. The rearrangement links TRBV7-2 to TRBJ1-1, with a possible D match to TRBD1 (6 bases). The CDR3 runs 14 residues. V dropped 3 bases and J dropped 3 bases, with 11 bases sitting between them. Germline CDR1 is SGHTA and CDR2 is FQGNSA.

The gene calls are TRBV11-1 and TRBJ2-5; D call uncertain. Trimming stripped 2 bases from V and 1 base from J, with 5 bases between. Per germline, CDR1 SGHAT and CDR2 FQDESV (reference sequence). This CDR3 is 13 amino acids long. The CDR3 coding sequence is TGTGCCAGCAGCTTAATTCTCCAAGAGACCCAGTACTTC. This translates into CASSLILQETQYF.

This chain connects TRBV6-5 to TRBJ1-1; D not certain. The CDR3 runs 14 residues. V dropped 2 bases and J dropped 1 base, with 8 bases sitting between them. CDR1 is MNHEY, CDR2 SVGAGI, per germline. CDR3 bases: TGTGCCAGCAGTTACCGGTCCGCGAACACTGAAGCTTTCTTT. Protein: CASSYRSANTEAFF.

This rearrangement joins TRBV28 to TRBJ1-2, with 9 bases that match TRBD1. Germline loops: CDR1 MDHEN, CDR2 SYDVKM. The CDR3 covers 14 residues. The V and J ends lost 5 bases and 7 bases, in that order; junction bases with no gene match: 8. CDR3 coding DNA: TGTGCCAGCAGTCCCGGACAGGGGATGAGTGGCTACACCTTC. Protein: CASSPGQGMSGYTF.

The genes are TRBV5-4 and TRBJ1-1, with 7 bases fitting TRBD1. The ends lost 2 bases at V and 0 bases at J; junction bases unmatched: 4. In germline, CDR1 is SGHNT, CDR2 YYREEE (reference sequence). The CDR3 runs to 15 residues. CDR3 DNA sequence: TGTGCCAGCAGCTTCCGAACAGGGGTGAACACTGAAGCTTTCTTT. Protein: CASSFRTGVNTEAFF.

V and J are TRBV27 and TRBJ2-3; 9 nucleotides agree with TRBD2. Germline assignment: CDR1 MNHEY and CDR2 SMNVEV (reference sequence). Losses at the gene ends were 4 bases for V and 4 bases for J; bases not matched to a gene: 9. This CDR3 contains 16 residues. CDR3 DNA: TGTGCCAGCAGTTCACTAGCGGGTATATGGTCAGATACGCAGTATTTT. Translated, it gives CASSSLAGIWSDTQYF.

The chain recombines TRBV4-1 with TRBJ1-1; TRBD1 matches 8 bases. The germline gives CDR1 MGHRA, CDR2 YSYEKL. CDR3 length: 16 residues. Trimming cost V 1 base and J 1 base; bases outside gene matches: 5. The CDR3 sequence is CASSQGTGRTNTEAFF. The CDR3 nucleotides are TGCGCCAGCAGCCAAGGGACAGGGAGGACGAACACTGAAGCTTTCTTT.

The chain joins TRBV7-2 to TRBJ2-1; no clear D. Germline V gene sequence: CDR1 SGHTA, CDR2 FQGNSA. The V end was cut by 1 base, the J end by 4 bases, with 14 bases between. The CDR3 is made up of 16 amino acids. The CDR3 reads CASSLDPHETYNEQFF. CDR3 DNA sequence: TGTGCCAGCAGCTTAGATCCCCACGAAACATACAATGAGCAGTTCTTC.

The V call is TRBV5-1, the J call TRBJ2-4, with TRBD1 identical over 11 bases. The CDR3 is 17 amino acids. Germline trimming cut 4 bases from V and 5 bases from J; bases unmatched to any gene: 11. Per germline, CDR1 SGHRS and CDR2 YFSETQ. The CDR3 nucleotides are TGCGCCAGCAGCAACGGACAGGGGGCCTTTAACGAAAACATTCAGTACTTC. It translates to CASSNGQGAFNENIQYF.

The V gene is TRBV14, the J gene TRBJ2-5; no definite D call. The ends were cut back, 1 base at V and 8 bases at J, with 8 bases in the middle. This CDR3 has 12 residues. Germline assignment: CDR1 SGHDN and CDR2 FVKESK. The CDR3 DNA sequence: TGTGCCAGCAGCCAAGTCCAAGCTACCCAGTACTTC. This sequence encodes CASSQVQATQYF.

V gene TRBV13 combines with J gene TRBJ1-3, with D perhaps TRBD1 (5 bases). This CDR3 contains 17 residues. Germline V gene sequence: CDR1 PRHDT, CDR2 FYEKMQ (reference sequence). V lost 0 bases and J lost 7, with 19 bases in between. The chain's CDR3 is CASSLGLGAGVGNTIYF. DNA of the CDR3: TGTGCCAGCAGCTTAGGCCTAGGGGCCGGAGTTGGGAACACCATATATTTT.

The CDR3: CASSQEGNRNTGELFF. DNA for the CDR3: TGCGCCAGCAGCCAGGAGGGGAATCGGAACACCGGGGAGCTGTTTTTT. V is TRBV4-3 and J is TRBJ2-2, with D perhaps TRBD2 (6 bases). V dropped 3 bases and J dropped 1 base, with 12 bases sitting between them. This CDR3 region has 16 residues. Germline V gives CDR1 LGHNA, CDR2 YSLEER.

This sequence joins TRBV27 and TRBJ1-4, with 8 bases that match TRBD1. The CDR3 totals 13 residues. CDR1 and CDR2 (germline): MNHEY, SMNVEV (reference sequence). V was clipped by 6 bases and J by 7 bases; unmatched bases: 4. Here the CDR3 reads CASRGQGTEKLFF. The CDR3 coding sequence is TGTGCCAGCAGAGGACAGGGCACTGAAAAACTGTTTTTT.

The CDR3 bases are TGTGCCAGCAGTGAAAACAGGGGGGGAGCTTTCTTT. Protein product: CASSENRGGAFF. This chain connects TRBV2 to TRBJ1-1, with 8 positions matching TRBD1. Germline values: CDR1 SNHLY, CDR2 FYNNEI. V shed 2 bases, J shed 10 bases, and the junction held 3 bases outside the gene matches. The CDR3 extends over 12 amino acids.

The V and J genes are TRBV5-1 and TRBJ2-7; D perhaps matches TRBD2 (6 bases). The V gene's germline CDR1 is SGHRS and CDR2 YFSETQ. The V and J ends lost 1 base and 0 bases respectively, with 11 bases between them. The CDR3 loop spans 15 amino acids. The CDR3 DNA follows: TGCGCCAGCAGCTTGTGGGGGGATGGCTCCTACGAGCAGTACGTC. It is translated as CASSLWGDGSYEQYV.

The chain combines TRBV2 with TRBJ1-6, with D uncertain. Germline CDR1 reads SNHLY; CDR2 reads FYNNEI. V was shortened by 0 bases and J by 7 bases, with 10 bases between the two germline ends. This CDR3 has 15 amino acids. This CDR3 reads CASSEALQINSPLHF. The CDR3 bases are TGTGCCAGCAGTGAAGCGCTTCAGATAAATTCACCCCTCCACTTT.

The V call is TRBV6-4, the J call TRBJ2-3, with 8 bases identical to TRBD2. The trim removed 8 bases at V and 5 bases at J, leaving 12 bases unmatched. CDR1 MRHNA and CDR2 SNTAGT come from the germline V gene. CDR3 length equals 15 residues. CDR3 sequence: CASGPGGPGIDTQYF. DNA for the CDR3: TGTGCCAGCGGACCGGGGGGGCCGGGTATAGATACGCAGTATTTT.